This T cell receptor beta chain comes out of a study of beta chain features in type 1 diabetes. Study findings and constraints: The study found moderately but significantly shorter TCRB CDR3s in all four CD4+ subsets of Type 1 diabetes patients. Individuals with type 1 diabetes displayed fewer insertions and more deletions at VDJ junctions.

The whole isolated RNA underwent reverse transcription, so sequencing captured expressed TCRB transcripts. The repertoire was sequenced with immunoSEQ multiplex PCR; TCRdb's copy has only in-frame clones and lacks some. The sample consists of approximately 250,000 clones, about 14% of them appearing once. CDR3 length equals 17 residues. V lost 0 bases and J lost 2, with 17 bases in between. From germline, CDR1 is SGHRS and CDR2 YFSETQ. This clone occurred a few times. Its antigen remains unidentified. Isolation of CD4+ naive, central memory, regulatory and stem cell-like memory cells was achieved by sorting via CD45RO/CCR7/CD25/CD127/CD95/CD27.

This rearrangement joins TRBV5-1 to TRBJ2-5; perhaps TRBD2 as D (5 bases). Material for sequencing was naive CD4+ T cells from blood. The receptor's source is a woman aged 35 to 49 in good health. CDR3 nucleotides: TGCGCCAGCAGCTTGGCCCCCTCAGCGCGGGTGCAAGAGACCCAGTACTTC. Protein: CASSLAPSARVQETQYF.